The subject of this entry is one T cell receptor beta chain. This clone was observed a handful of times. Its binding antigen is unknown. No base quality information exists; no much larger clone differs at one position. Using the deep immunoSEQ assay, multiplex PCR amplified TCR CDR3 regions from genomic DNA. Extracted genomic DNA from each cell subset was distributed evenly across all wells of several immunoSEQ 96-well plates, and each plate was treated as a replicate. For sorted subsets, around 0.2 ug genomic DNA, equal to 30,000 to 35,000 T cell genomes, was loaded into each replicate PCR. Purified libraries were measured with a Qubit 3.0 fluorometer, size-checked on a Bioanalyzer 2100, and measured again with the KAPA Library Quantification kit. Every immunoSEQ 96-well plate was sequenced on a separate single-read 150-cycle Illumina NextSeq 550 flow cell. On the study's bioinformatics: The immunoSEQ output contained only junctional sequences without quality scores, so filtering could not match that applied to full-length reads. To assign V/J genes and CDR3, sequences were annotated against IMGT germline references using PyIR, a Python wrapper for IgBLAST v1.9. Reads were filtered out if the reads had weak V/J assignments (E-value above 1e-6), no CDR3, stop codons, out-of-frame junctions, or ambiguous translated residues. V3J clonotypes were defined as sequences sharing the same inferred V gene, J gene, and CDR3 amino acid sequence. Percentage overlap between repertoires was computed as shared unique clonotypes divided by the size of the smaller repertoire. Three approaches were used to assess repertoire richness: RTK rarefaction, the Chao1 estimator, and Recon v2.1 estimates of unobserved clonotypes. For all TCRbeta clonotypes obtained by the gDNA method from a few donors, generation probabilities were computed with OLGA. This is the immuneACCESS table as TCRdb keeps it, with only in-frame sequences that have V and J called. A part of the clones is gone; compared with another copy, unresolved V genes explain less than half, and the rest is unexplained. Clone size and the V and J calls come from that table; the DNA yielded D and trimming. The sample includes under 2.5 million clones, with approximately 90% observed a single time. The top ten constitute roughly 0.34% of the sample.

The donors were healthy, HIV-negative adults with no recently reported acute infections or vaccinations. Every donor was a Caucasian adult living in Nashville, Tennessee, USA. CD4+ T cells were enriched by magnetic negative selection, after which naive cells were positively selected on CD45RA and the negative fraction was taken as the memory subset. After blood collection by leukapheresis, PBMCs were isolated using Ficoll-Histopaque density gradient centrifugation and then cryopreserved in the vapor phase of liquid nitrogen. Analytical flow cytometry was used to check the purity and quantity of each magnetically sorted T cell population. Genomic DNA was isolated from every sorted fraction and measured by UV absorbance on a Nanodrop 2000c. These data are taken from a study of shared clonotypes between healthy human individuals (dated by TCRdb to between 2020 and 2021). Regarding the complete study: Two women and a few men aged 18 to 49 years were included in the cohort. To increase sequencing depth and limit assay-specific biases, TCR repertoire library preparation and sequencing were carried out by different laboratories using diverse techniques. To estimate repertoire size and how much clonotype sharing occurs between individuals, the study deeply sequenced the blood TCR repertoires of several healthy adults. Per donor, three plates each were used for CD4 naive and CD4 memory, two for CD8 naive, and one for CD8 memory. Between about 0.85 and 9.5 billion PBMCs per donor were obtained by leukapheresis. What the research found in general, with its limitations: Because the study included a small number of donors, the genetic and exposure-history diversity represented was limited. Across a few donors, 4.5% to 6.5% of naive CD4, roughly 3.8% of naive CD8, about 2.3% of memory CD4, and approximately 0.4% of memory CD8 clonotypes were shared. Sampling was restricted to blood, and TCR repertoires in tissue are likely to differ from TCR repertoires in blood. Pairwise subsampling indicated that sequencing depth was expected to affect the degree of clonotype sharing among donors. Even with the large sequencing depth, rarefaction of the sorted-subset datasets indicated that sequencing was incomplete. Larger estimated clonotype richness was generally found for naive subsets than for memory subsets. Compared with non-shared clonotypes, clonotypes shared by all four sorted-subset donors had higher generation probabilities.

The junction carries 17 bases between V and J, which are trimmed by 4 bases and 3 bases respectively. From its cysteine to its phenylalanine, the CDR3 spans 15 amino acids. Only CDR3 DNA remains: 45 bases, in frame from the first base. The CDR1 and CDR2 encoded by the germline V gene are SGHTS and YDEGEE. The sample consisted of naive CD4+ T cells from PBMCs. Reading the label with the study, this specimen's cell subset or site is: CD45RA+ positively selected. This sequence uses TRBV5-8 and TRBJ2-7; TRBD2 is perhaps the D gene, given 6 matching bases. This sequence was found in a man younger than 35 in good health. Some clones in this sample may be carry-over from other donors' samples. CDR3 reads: CASSRSGLRRYEQYF. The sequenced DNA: TGTGCCAGCAGCCGATCGGGACTGCGACGCTACGAGCAGTACTTC.